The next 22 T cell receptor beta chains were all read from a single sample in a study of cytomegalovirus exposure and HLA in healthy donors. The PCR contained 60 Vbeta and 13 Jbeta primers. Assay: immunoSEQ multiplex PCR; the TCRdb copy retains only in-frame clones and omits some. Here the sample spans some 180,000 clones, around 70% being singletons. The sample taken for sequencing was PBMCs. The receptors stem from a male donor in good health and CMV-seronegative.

CDR3 in DNA: TGCGCCAGCAGCTTGGTCGCAGGGTCGGACTATGGCTACACCTTC. Translated: CASSLVAGSDYGYTF. The V call is TRBV5-1, the J call TRBJ1-2; D is possibly TRBD1 (5 bases). V lost 0 bases and J 3 bases, leaving 12 bases between the germline ends. The CDR3 contains 15 residues. CDR1 is SGHRS, CDR2 YFSETQ, per germline.

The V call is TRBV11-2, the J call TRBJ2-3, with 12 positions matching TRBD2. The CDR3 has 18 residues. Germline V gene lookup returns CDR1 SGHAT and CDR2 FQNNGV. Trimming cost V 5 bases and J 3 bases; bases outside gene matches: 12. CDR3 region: CASSGLAQLAGGTDTQYF. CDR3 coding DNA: TGTGCCAGCAGCGGCTTAGCCCAACTAGCGGGAGGAACAGATACGCAGTATTTT.

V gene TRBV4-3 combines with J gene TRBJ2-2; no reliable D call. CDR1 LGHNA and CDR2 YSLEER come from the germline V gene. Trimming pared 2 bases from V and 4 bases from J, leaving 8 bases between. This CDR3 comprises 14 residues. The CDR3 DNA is TGCGCCAGCAGCCAATTAGAGGTCACCGGGGAGCTGTTTTTT. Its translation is CASSQLEVTGELFF.

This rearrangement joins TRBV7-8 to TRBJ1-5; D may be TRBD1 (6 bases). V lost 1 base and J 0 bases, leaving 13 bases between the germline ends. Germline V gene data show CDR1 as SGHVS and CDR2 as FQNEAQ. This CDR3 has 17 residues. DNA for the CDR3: TGTGCCAGCAGCTTAGTGGGGGCGGAGATTAGCAATCAGCCCCAGCATTTT. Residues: CASSLVGAEISNQPQHF. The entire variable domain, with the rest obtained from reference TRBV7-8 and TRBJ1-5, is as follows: GAGVSQSPRYKVAKRGQDVALRCDPISGHVSLFWYQQALGQGPEFLTYFQNEAQLDKSGLPSDRFFAERPEGSVSTLKIQRTQQEDSAVYLCASSLVGAEISNQPQHFGDGTRLSIL.

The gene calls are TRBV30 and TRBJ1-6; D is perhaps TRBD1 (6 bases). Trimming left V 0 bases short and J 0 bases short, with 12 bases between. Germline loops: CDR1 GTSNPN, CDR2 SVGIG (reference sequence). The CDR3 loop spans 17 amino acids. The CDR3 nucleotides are TGTGCCTGGAGTGTACAGGGACCGAGCTCCTATAATTCACCCCTCCACTTT. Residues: CAWSVQGPSSYNSPLHF.

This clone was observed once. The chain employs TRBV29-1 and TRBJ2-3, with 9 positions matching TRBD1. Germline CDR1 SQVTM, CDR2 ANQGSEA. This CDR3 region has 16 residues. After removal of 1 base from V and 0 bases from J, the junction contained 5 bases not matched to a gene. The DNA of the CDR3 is TGCAGCGTTGAAGGACCACAGGGGGCTAGCACAGATACGCAGTATTTT. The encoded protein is CSVEGPQGASTDTQYF.

The CDR3 sequence: CASSLYSGARFGGELFF. In DNA form, the CDR3 reads TGTGCCAGCAGCTTATATAGCGGGGCCCGCTTTGGCGGGGAGCTGTTTTTT. The gene calls are TRBV7-2 and TRBJ2-2; TRBD2 matches at 8 bases. CDR1 and CDR2 from the germline V gene are SGHTA and FQGNSA. The V gene end was trimmed by 2 bases and the J gene end by 7 bases; junction bases not matched to a gene: 12. The CDR3 sequence is 17 residues long.

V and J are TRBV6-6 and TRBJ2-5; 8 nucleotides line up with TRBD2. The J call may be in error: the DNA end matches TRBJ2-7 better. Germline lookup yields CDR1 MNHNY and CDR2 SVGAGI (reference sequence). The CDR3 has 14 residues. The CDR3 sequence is CASSYPGGGYEQYF. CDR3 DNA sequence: TGTGCCAGCAGTTACCCGGGAGGGGGCTACGAGCAGTACTTC.

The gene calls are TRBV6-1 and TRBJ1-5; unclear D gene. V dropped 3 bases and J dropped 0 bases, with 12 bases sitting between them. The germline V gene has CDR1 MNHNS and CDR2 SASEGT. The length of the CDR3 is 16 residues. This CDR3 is CASSDITRYSNQPQHF. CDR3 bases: TGTGCCAGCAGTGATATTACGCGGTATAGCAATCAGCCCCAGCATTTT.

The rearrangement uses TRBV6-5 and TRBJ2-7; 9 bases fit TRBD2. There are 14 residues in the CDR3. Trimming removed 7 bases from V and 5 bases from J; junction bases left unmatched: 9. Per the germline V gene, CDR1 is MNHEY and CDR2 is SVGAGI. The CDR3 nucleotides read TGTGCCAGCACCTTAGCGGGAGTATGGAACGAGCAGTACTTC. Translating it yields CASTLAGVWNEQYF.

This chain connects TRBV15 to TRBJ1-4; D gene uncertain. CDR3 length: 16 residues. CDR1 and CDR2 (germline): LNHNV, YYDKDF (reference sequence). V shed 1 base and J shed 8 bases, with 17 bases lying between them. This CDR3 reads CATSRVGFGVGEKLFF. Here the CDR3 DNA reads TGTGCCACCAGCAGAGTGGGTTTCGGGGTCGGGGAAAAACTGTTTTTT.

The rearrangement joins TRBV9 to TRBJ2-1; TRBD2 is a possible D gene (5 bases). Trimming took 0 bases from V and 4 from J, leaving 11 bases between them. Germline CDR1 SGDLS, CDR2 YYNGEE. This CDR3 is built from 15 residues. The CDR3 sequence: CASSVAGLGYNEQFF. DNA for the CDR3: TGTGCCAGCAGCGTAGCTGGACTGGGGTACAATGAGCAGTTCTTC.

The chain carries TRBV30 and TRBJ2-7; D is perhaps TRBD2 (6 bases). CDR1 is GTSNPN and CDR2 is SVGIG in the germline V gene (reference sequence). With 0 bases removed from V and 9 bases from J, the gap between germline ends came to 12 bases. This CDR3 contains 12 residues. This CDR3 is CAWSVTWEAQYF. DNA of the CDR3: TGTGCCTGGAGTGTCACATGGGAGGCGCAGTACTTC.

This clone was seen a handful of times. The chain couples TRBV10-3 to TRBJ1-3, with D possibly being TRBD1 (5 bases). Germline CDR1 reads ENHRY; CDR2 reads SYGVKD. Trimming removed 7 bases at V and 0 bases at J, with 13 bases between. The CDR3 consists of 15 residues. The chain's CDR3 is CAINAVTVSGNTIYF. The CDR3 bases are TGTGCCATCAACGCAGTGACAGTCTCTGGAAACACCATATATTTT.

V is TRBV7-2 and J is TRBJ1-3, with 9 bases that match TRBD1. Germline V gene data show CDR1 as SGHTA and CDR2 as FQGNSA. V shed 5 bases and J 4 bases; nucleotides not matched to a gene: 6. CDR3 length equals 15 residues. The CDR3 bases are TGTGCCAGCAGCCGAGGACAGGGGAGGGGAAACACCATATATTTT. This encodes CASSRGQGRGNTIYF.

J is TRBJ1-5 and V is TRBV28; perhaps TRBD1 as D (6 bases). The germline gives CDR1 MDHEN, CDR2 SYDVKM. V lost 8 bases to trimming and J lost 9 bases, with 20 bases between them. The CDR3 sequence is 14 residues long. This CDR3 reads CASGSWGPAGPQHF. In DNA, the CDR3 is TGTGCCAGCGGATCGTGGGGGCCGGCAGGGCCCCAGCATTTT. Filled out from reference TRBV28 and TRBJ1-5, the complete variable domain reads DVKVTQSSRYLVKRTGEKVFLECVQDMDHENMFWYRQDPGLGLRLIYFSYDVKMKEKGDIPEGYSVSREKKERFSLILESASTNQTSMYLCASGSWGPAGPQHFGDGTRLSIL.

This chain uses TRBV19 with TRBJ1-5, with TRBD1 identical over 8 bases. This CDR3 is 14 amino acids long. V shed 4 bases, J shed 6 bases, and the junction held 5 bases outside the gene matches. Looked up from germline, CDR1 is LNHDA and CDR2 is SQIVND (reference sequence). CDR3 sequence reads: CASSTRQGSQPQHF. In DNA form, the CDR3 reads TGTGCCAGTAGTACCCGACAGGGGAGTCAGCCCCAGCATTTT.

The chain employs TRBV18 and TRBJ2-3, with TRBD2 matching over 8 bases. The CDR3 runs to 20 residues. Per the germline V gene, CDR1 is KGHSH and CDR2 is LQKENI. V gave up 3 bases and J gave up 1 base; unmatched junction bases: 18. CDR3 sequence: CASSPTSGGPRRSGTDTQYF. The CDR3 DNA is TGTGCCAGCTCACCCACGTCGGGGGGGCCAAGGCGTTCTGGCACAGATACGCAGTATTTT.

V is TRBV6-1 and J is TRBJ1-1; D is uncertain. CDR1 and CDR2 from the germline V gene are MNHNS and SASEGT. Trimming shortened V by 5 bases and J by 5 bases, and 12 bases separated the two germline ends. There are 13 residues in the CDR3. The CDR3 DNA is TGTGCCAGCAGTATACAGCCTGAAACTGAAGCTTTCTTT. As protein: CASSIQPETEAFF.

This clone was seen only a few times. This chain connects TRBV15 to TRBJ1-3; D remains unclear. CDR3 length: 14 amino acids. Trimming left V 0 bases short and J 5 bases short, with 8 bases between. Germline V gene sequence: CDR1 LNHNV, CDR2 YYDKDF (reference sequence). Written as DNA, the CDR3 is TGTGCCACCAGCAGAGATTGGCAGAGAAACACCATATATTTT. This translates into CATSRDWQRNTIYF.

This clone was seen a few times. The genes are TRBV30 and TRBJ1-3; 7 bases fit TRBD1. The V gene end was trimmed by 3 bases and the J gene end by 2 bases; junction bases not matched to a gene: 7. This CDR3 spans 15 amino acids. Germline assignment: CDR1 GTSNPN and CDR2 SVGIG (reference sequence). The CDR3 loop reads CAWSGHRGPGNTIYF. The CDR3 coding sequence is TGTGCCTGGAGCGGACACAGGGGACCTGGAAACACCATATATTTT.

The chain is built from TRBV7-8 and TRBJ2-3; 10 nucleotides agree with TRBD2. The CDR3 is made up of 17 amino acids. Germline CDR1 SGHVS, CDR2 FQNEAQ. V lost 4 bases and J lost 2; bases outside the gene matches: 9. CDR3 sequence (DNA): TGTGCCAGCAGCTGGGGGGCACTAGCGGGGCACACAGATACGCAGTATTTT. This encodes CASSWGALAGHTDTQYF.